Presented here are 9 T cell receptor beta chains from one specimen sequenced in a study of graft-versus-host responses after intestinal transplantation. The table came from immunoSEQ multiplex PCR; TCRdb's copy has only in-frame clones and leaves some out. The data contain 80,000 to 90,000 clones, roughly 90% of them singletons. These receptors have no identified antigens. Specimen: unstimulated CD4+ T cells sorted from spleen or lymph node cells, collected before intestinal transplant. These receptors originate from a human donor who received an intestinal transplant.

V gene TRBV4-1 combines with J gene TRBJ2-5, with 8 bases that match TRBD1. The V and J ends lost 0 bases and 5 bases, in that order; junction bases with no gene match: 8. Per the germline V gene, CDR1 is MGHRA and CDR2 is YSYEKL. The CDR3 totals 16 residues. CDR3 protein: CASSQDGAGGRETQYF. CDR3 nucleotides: TGCGCCAGCAGCCAAGATGGGGCAGGGGGCCGGGAGACCCAGTACTTC.

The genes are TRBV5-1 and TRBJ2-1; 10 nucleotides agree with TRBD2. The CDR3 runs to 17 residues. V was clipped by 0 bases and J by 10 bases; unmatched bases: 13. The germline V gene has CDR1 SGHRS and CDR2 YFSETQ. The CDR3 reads CASSLAWKLAGVREQFF. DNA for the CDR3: TGCGCCAGCAGCTTGGCCTGGAAGCTAGCGGGGGTAAGAGAGCAGTTCTTC.

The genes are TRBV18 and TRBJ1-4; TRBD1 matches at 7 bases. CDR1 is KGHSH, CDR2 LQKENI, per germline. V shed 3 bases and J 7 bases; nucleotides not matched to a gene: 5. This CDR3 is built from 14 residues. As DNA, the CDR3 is TGTGCCAGCTCACCCGACAGGGTGGGTGAAAAACTGTTTTTT. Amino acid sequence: CASSPDRVGEKLFF.

The CDR3: CASSRHPLGEKLFF. CDR3 bases: TGTGCCAGCAGCCGACATCCTCTTGGGGAAAAACTGTTTTTT. The chain combines TRBV21-1 with TRBJ1-4; the table calls TRBD1, which could not be checked here. TRBV21-1 represents a pseudogene. The CDR3 runs 14 residues.

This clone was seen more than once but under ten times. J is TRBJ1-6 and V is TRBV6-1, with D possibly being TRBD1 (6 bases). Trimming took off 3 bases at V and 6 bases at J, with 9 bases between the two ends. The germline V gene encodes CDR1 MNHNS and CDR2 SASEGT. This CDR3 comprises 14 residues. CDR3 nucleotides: TGTGCCAGCAGTGACAGGGGACCTAATTCACCCCTCCACTTT. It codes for CASSDRGPNSPLHF.

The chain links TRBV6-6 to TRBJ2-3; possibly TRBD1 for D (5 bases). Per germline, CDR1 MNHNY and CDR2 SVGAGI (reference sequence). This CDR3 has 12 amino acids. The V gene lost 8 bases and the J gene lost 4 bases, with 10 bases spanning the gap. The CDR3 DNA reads TGTGCCAGCCATGACAGCTCAGATACGCAGTATTTT. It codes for CASHDSSDTQYF.

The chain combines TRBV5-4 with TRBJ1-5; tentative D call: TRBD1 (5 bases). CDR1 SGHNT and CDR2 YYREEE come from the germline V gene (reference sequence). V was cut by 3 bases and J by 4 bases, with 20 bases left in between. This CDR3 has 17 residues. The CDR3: CASSSASSDRQNQPQHF. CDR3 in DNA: TGTGCCAGCAGCTCAGCCTCCTCCGACAGACAAAATCAGCCCCAGCATTTT. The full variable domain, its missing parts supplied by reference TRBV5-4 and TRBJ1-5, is ETGVTQSPTHLIKTRGQQVTLRCSSQSGHNTVSWYQQALGQGPQFIFQYYREEENGRGNFPPRFSGLQFPNYSSELNVNALELDDSALYLCASSSASSDRQNQPQHFGDGTRLSIL.

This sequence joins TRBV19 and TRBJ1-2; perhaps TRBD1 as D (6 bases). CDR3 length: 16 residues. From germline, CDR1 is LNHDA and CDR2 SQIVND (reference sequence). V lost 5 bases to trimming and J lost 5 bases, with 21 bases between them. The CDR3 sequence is CASSGGRPKRLYGYTF. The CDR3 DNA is TGTGCCAGTAGTGGGGGCAGGCCTAAACGACTATATGGCTACACCTTC.

The CDR3 DNA reads as TGTGCCAGCAGTGAGGACCTTTCCCAGGGGCAGCCCCAGCATTTT. Amino acid sequence: CASSEDLSQGQPQHF. V is TRBV6-1 and J is TRBJ1-5, with a possible D match to TRBD1 (6 bases). Germline lookup yields CDR1 MNHNS and CDR2 SASEGT. The V end was cut by 3 bases, the J end by 7 bases, with 16 bases between. The CDR3 is 15 amino acids.